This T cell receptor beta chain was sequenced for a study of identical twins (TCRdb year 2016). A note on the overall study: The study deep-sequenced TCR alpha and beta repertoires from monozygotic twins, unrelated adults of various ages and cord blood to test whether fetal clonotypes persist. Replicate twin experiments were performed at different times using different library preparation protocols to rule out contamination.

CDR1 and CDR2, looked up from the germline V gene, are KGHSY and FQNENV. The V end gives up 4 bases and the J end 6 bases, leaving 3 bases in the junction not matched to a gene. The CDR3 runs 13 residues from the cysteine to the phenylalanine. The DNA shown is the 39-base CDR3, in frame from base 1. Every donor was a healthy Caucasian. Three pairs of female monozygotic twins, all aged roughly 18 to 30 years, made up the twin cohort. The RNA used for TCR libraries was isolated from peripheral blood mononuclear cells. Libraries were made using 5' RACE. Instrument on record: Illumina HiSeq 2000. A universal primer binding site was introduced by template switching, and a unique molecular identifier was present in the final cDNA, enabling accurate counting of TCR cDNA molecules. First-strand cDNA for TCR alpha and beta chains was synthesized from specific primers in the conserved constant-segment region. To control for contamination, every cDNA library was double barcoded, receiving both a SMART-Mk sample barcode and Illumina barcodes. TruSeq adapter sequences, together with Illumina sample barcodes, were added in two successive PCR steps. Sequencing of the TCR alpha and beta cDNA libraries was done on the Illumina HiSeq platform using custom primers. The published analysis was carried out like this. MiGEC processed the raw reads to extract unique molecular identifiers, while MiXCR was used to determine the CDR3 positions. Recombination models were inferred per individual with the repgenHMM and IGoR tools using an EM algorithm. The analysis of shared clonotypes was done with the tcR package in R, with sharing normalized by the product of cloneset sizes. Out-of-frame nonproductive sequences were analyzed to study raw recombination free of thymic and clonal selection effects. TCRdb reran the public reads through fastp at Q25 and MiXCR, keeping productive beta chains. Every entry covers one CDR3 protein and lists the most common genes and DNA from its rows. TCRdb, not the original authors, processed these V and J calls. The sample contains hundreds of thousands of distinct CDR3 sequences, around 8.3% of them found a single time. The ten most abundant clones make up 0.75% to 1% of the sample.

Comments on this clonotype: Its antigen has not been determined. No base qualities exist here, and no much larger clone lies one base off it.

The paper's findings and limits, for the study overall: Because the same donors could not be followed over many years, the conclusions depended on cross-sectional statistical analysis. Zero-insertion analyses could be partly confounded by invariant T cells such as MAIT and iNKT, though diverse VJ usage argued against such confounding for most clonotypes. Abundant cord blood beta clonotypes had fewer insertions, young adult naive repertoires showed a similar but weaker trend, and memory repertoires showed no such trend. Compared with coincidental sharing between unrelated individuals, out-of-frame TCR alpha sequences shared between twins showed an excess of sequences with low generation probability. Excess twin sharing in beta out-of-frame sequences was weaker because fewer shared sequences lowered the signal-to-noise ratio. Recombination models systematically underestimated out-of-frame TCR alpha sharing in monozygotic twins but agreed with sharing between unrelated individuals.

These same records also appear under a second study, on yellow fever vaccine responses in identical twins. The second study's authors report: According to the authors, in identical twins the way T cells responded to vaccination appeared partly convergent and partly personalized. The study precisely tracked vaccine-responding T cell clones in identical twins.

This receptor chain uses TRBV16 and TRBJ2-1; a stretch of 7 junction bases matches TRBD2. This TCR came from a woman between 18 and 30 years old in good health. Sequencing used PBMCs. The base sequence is TGTGCCAGCAGCCGTAGGACTAGCAATGAGCAGTTCTTC. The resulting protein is CASSRRTSNEQFF.